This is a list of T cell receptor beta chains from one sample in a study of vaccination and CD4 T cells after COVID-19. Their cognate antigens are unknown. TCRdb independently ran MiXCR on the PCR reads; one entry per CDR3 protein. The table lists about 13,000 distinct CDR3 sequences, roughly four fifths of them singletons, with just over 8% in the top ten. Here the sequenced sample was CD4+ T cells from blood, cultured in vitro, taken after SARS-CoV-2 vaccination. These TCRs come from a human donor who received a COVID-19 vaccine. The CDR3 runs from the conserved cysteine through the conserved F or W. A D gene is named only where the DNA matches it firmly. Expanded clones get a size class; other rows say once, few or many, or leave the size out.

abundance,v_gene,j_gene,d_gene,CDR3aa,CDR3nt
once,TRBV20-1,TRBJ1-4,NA,CSARDGRGEKLFF,TGCAGTGCTAGAGATGGCAGGGGTGAAAAACTGTTTTTT
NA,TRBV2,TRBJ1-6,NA,CAIGGGAKDSPLHF,TGTGCCATTGGGGGGGGCGCGAAGGATTCACCCCTCCACTTT
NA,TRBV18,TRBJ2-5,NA,CASSPTGSTETQYF,TGTGCCAGCTCACCCACAGGGTCTACGGAGACCCAGTACTTC
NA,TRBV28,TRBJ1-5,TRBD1,CAIRQGIRNQPQHF,TGTGCCATCCGACAGGGGATTCGAAATCAGCCCCAGCATTTT
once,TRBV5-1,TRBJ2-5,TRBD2,CASSFLVAGASGGQETQYF,TGCGCCAGCAGCTTCTTGGTAGCGGGGGCCTCAGGGGGCCAAGAGACCCAGTACTTC
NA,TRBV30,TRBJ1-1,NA,CAWSAGRRSSGNTEAFF,TGTGCCTGGAGTGCGGGTAGGAGATCTTCGGGGAACACTGAAGCTTTCTTT
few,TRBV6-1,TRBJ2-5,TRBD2,CASSPSGSGGPETQYF,TGTGCCAGCAGTCCCAGTGGGAGCGGGGGTCCAGAGACCCAGTACTTC
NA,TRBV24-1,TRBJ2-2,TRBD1,CATSDPRGPGELFF,TGTGCCACCAGTGACCCAAGGGGGCCCGGGGAGCTGTTTTTT
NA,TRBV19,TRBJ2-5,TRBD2,CASSRTSGGNQETQYF,TGTGCCAGTAGTAGAACTAGCGGGGGGAACCAAGAGACCCAGTACTTC
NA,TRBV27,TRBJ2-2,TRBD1,CASSRTGGFQDTGELFF,TGTGCCAGCAGCCGGACAGGGGGTTTTCAGGACACCGGGGAGCTGTTTTTT
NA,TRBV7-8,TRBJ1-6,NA,CASSLNRAKNSPLHF,TGTGCCAGCAGCTTGAACAGGGCAAAAAATTCACCCCTCCACTTT
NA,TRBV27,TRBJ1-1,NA,CASSPAPNTEAFF,TGTGCCAGCAGTCCAGCACCGAACACTGAAGCTTTCTTT
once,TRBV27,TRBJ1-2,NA,CASSSLGNYGYTF,TGTGCCAGCAGTTCTCTCGGGAACTATGGCTACACCTTC
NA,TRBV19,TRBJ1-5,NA,CASSDFGGQPQHF,TGTGCCAGTAGTGATTTTGGGGGGCAGCCCCAGCATTTT
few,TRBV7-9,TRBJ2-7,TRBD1,CASTGTGGFYEQYF,TGTGCCAGCACCGGGACAGGGGGCTTCTACGAGCAGTACTTC
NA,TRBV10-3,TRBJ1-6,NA,CAIGSVRGDPLHF,TGTGCCATCGGATCCGTTCGGGGGGACCCCCTCCACTTT
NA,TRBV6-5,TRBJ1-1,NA,CASSYSRGDLFTEAFF,TGTGCCAGCAGTTACTCGAGGGGGGATCTTTTCACTGAAGCTTTCTTT
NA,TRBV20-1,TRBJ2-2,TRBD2,CSARVLGGGVGTGELFF,TGCAGTGCTAGAGTTTTAGGCGGGGGGGTAGGCACCGGGGAGCTGTTTTTT
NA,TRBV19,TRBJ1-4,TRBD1,CASSIGDRSNEKLFF,TGTGCCAGTAGTATAGGGGACAGGAGTAATGAAAAACTGTTTTTT
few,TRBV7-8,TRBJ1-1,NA,CASSLVGSGVPAEAFF,TGTGCCAGCAGCTTAGTAGGATCAGGGGTACCCGCTGAAGCTTTCTTT
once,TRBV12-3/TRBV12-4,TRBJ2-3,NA,CASSLRAGAYTDTQYF,TGTGCCAGCAGTTTGAGGGCGGGGGCTTACACAGATACGCAGTATTTT
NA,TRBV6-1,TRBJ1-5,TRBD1,CASRGQGPNQPQHF,TGTGCCAGCAGAGGACAGGGCCCCAATCAGCCCCAGCATTTT
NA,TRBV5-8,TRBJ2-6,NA,CASSPSSPYFSSGANVLTF,TGTGCCAGCAGCCCTTCCTCCCCCTATTTTAGCTCTGGGGCCAACGTCCTGACTTTC
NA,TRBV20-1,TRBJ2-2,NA,CSASMAGGTGELFF,TGCAGTGCTTCCATGGCAGGGGGGACCGGGGAGCTGTTTTTT
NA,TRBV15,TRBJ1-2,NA,CATSRDLVGSYGYTF,TGTGCCACCAGCAGAGATTTGGTTGGGAGCTATGGCTACACCTTC
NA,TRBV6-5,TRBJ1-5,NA,CASSYSSRGHSNQPQHF,TGTGCCAGCAGTTACTCGAGTAGGGGACATAGCAATCAGCCCCAGCATTTT